The 17 T cell receptor beta chains in this list originate from one sample, sequenced in a study of vaccination and CD4 T cells after COVID-19 (dated by TCRdb to 2021 to 2024). Library generation was performed with PCR. The instrument was an Illumina iSeq 100. DNA from cultured CD4+ T cells was subjected to TCR sequencing with the Oncomine TCR Beta short-read assay at the Johns Hopkins FTIC core. TCRdb reanalyzed the raw reads on its own, using fastp at Q25 for trimming and MiXCR for clone calling, and kept in-frame beta chains. Rows with a matching CDR3 protein are joined into one entry that keeps the most common DNA and genes. The sample table lists under 15,000 distinct CDR3 sequences, under 40% of them with a count of one. The ten largest account for roughly a tenth of the sample. Their antigens are not known. Interpreted using the paper, the treatment or condition label stands for: roughly 10-day PBMC culture with coronavirus spike peptide pools or control peptides (ViraFEST assay).

The material sequenced was CD4+ T cells from blood, cultured in vitro. The receptors were gathered from a human donor who had recovered from COVID-19.

The chain employs TRBV7-9 and TRBJ1-4; no clear D. V was pared by 1 base and J by 4 bases, with 7 bases between. This CDR3 is built from 14 residues. Germline V gene data show CDR1 as SEHNR and CDR2 as FQNEAQ (reference sequence). The DNA for the CDR3 is TGTGCCAGCAGCTTAGACGCGAATAATGAAAAACTGTTTTTT. Translation gives CASSLDANNEKLFF.

CDR3 DNA sequence: TGTGCCAGCAGGACCTTAAACTATGGCTACACCTTC. This translates into CASRTLNYGYTF. The rearrangement uses TRBV28 and TRBJ1-2; D ambiguous. The CDR3 is 12 amino acids. Between the trimmed V and J ends, which lost 6 bases and 2 bases, there was a span of 7 bases. CDR1 MDHEN and CDR2 SYDVKM come from the germline V gene.

The gene calls are TRBV15 and TRBJ2-3; TRBD2 matches at 10 bases. There are 15 residues in the CDR3. Trimming cost V 6 bases and J 0 bases; bases outside gene matches: 3. Germline values: CDR1 LNHNV, CDR2 YYDKDF (reference sequence). The DNA for the CDR3 is TGTGCCACCAGGGGTAGCGGGAGGAGCACAGATACGCAGTATTTT. It yields the protein CATRGSGRSTDTQYF.

This rearrangement joins TRBV11-3 to TRBJ1-1; D is unclear. The V gene's germline CDR1 is SGHNT and CDR2 YENEEA. Trimming pared 3 bases from V and 2 bases from J, leaving 7 bases between. The CDR3 has 13 residues. CDR3 protein: CASSLDGNTEAFF. In DNA, the CDR3 is TGTGCCAGCAGCTTGGACGGAAACACTGAAGCTTTCTTT. Supplemented by reference TRBV11-3 and TRBJ1-1, the full variable domain reads EAGVVQSPRYKIIEKKQPVAFWCNPISGHNTLYWYLQNLGQGPELLIRYENEEAVDDSQLPKDRFSAERLKGVDSTLKIQPAELGDSAVYLCASSLDGNTEAFFGQGTRLTVV.

The chain combines TRBV7-2 with TRBJ2-7; D not certain. The length of the CDR3 is 14 residues. V dropped 1 base and J dropped 2 bases, with 9 bases sitting between them. Germline loops: CDR1 SGHTA, CDR2 FQGNSA. CDR3 region: CASSLGSTTYEQYF. The CDR3, as DNA: TGTGCCAGCAGCTTAGGCTCCACTACCTACGAGCAGTACTTC.

CDR3 loop: CASSRVGAGGQQPQHF. In nucleotides, the CDR3 is TGCGCCAGCAGCCGAGTCGGTGCGGGGGGTCAGCAGCCCCAGCATTTT. The chain carries TRBV4-1 and TRBJ1-5; a weak D match, TRBD1 (5 bases). The germline CDR1 and CDR2 sequences are MGHRA and YSYEKL. V shed 4 bases and J shed 7 bases, with 20 bases lying between them. The CDR3 is made up of 16 amino acids.

There are a few counts of this clonotype. V usage is TRBV6-2 or TRBV6-3 and J usage is TRBJ2-1, with a possible D match to TRBD1 (5 bases). Germline assignment: CDR1 MNHEY and CDR2 SVGEGT. Trimming took 4 bases from V and 4 from J, leaving 17 bases between them. The CDR3 consists of 16 residues. CDR3: CASSLQANSFYNEQFF. CDR3 DNA: TGTGCCAGCAGTTTACAGGCGAACAGCTTTTACAATGAGCAGTTCTTC.

The rearrangement links TRBV2 to TRBJ2-5; D is perhaps TRBD2 (6 bases). CDR3 length: 15 residues. Germline V lookup: CDR1 SNHLY, CDR2 FYNNEI. Trimming shortened V by 6 bases and J by 2 bases, and 16 bases separated the two germline ends. The CDR3, as DNA: TGTGCCAGCAGGGGTCAGACTAGTTATCAAGAGACCCAGTACTTC. Translation: CASRGQTSYQETQYF.

The rearrangement uses TRBV6-5 and TRBJ1-6; D not resolved. Germline CDR1 and CDR2: MNHEY and SVGAGI. The CDR3 runs to 15 residues. V shed 2 bases and J shed 6 bases, with 11 bases lying between them. CDR3 coding DNA: TGTGCCAGCAGTTACCAACTGTGGACTAATTCACCCCTCCACTTT. Amino acids: CASSYQLWTNSPLHF.

This clonotype was seen only a few times. This chain uses TRBV19 with TRBJ1-3; the D is unclear. The CDR3 is 14 amino acids. Trimming removed 6 bases from V and 0 bases from J, with 9 bases in between. The germline V gene has CDR1 LNHDA and CDR2 SQIVND (reference sequence). This chain's CDR3 is CASRDASSGNTIYF. The DNA for the CDR3 is TGTGCCAGTAGAGACGCGAGCTCTGGAAACACCATATATTTT. Filled out from reference TRBV19 and TRBJ1-3, the complete variable domain reads DGGITQSPKYLFRKEGQNVTLSCEQNLNHDAMYWYRQDPGQGLRLIYYSQIVNDFQKGDIAEGYSVSREKKESFPLTVTSAQKNPTAFYLCASRDASSGNTIYFGEGSWLTVV.

In its sample, this clonotype was seen a few times. CDR3: CASSPNNYGYTF. CDR3 sequence (DNA): TGCGCCAGCAGCCCCAATAACTATGGCTACACCTTC. J is TRBJ1-2 and V is TRBV5-1, with D unresolved. The length of the CDR3 is 12 residues. CDR1 SGHRS and CDR2 YFSETQ come from the germline V gene. Trimming took off 4 bases at V and 1 base at J, with 5 bases between the two ends.

This clonotype was counted a few times. V is TRBV15 and J is TRBJ1-1; D gene ambiguous. This CDR3 region has 12 residues. In germline, CDR1 is LNHNV, CDR2 YYDKDF (reference sequence). Trimming removed 0 bases at V and 4 bases at J, with 3 bases between. CDR3 sequence reads: CATSREATEAFF. CDR3 nucleotides: TGTGCCACCAGCAGAGAGGCCACTGAAGCTTTCTTT.

This clonotype came up a few times. The V call is TRBV6-1, the J call TRBJ1-5, with TRBD1 identical over 10 bases. Germline-derived CDR1 and CDR2 are MNHNS and SASEGT. The J segment lost 9 bases and the V segment lost 5 bases, leaving 13 bases of the junction unmatched. The CDR3 extends over 16 amino acids. This chain's CDR3 is CASSRLSPGQGTPQHF. DNA of the CDR3: TGTGCCAGCAGTCGTCTCTCCCCGGGACAGGGGACGCCCCAGCATTTT.

This rearrangement joins TRBV10-3 to TRBJ1-2; D may be TRBD1 (5 bases). V lost 4 bases, J lost 5 bases, and 17 bases lay in between. The length of the CDR3 is 15 residues. The germline V gene encodes CDR1 ENHRY and CDR2 SYGVKD. The CDR3 nucleotides read TGTGCCATCAGTGTAGACAGCTATACGTCTTATGGCTACACCTTC. Protein: CAISVDSYTSYGYTF.

Judged by abundance, this clonotype is medium-sized. The gene calls are TRBV24-1 and TRBJ2-4, with TRBD2 matching over 8 bases. This CDR3 contains 13 residues. Germline V gene data show CDR1 as KGHDR and CDR2 as SFDVKD. V was clipped by 4 bases and J by 9 bases; unmatched bases: 4. The CDR3 region is CATSESGGGIQYF. The CDR3 bases are TGTGCCACCAGTGAGTCGGGGGGGGGCATTCAGTACTTC.

The chain is built from TRBV5-1 and TRBJ2-5; 16 bases align to TRBD2. The germline V gene has CDR1 SGHRS and CDR2 YFSETQ. V shed 5 bases and J 2 bases; nucleotides not matched to a gene: 9. The CDR3 consists of 18 residues. The CDR3 nucleotides read TGCGCCAGCAGAAACAGGGGACTAGCGGGAGGGCGGCAAGAGACCCAGTACTTC. Translating it yields CASRNRGLAGGRQETQYF.

V is TRBV20-1 and J is TRBJ1-6, with 7 bases identical to TRBD1. Trimming at V came to 4 bases and at J to 7 bases, leaving 10 bases not matched to a gene. Per the germline V gene, CDR1 is DFQATT and CDR2 is SNEGSKA (reference sequence). The CDR3 is 15 amino acids. The CDR3 DNA sequence: TGCAGTGCTAAGGCTCGGGACAGCTCCAATTCACCCCTCCACTTT. Translated: CSAKARDSSNSPLHF.